Below are 3 T cell receptor beta chains sequenced from a single sample in a study of shared clonotypes between healthy human individuals. Clones were sequenced by immunoSEQ multiplex PCR, and TCRdb holds only the in-frame ones, with some missing. The sample has just over 2,000,000 clones; roughly 96% are singletons. The sequenced material came from naive CD4+ T cells sorted from blood. Subset of the sample: CD45RA+ positively selected. The receptors come from a man younger than 30 in good health.

J is TRBJ2-5 and V is TRBV4-3; 7 bases map to TRBD2. Germline lookup yields CDR1 LGHNA and CDR2 YSLEER. V dropped 0 bases and J dropped 4; count of bases not matched to a gene: 11. The CDR3 extends over 17 amino acids. The CDR3 DNA sequence: TGCGCCAGCAGCCAAGATCGCACGGGAGGCTTTGTAGAGACCCAGTACTTC. It codes for CASSQDRTGGFVETQYF.

The chain recombines TRBV4-1 with TRBJ1-3; the D is unclear. This CDR3 is built from 15 residues. V lost 6 bases, J lost 2 bases, and 14 bases lay in between. Germline V gives CDR1 MGHRA, CDR2 YSYEKL. CDR3 bases: TGCGCCAGCAGACACAGTACGTCCGCTGGAAACACCATATATTTT. This gives the protein CASRHSTSAGNTIYF.

The table lists this clone with a count of one. The J gene is TRBJ2-2, the V gene TRBV7-3; 9 nucleotides line up with TRBD1. Germline values: CDR1 SGHTA, CDR2 FQGTGA. The V gene end was trimmed by 5 bases and the J gene end by 5 bases; junction bases not matched to a gene: 6. The length of the CDR3 is 15 residues. The CDR3 nucleotides are TGTGCCAGCAGCCGACAGGGGGAGAGGACCGGGGAGCTGTTTTTT. It specifies CASSRQGERTGELFF.